The next 26 T cell receptor beta chains were all read from a single sample in a study of CD8 T cells in Susac syndrome. The RNA, roughly 0.5 to 1 ug, was put through reverse transcription using random hexamers. TCRdb redid the calling of the immunoSEQ multiplex PCR reads with MiXCR, one entry per CDR3 protein. In the table there are roughly 200,000 distinct CDR3 sequences, over 90% of which are singletons. Sample: CD4+ T cells from PBMCs. All receptors come from a human donor with Susac syndrome.

J is TRBJ2-7 and V is TRBV9; tentatively, D is TRBD1 or TRBD2 (6 bases each). Germline V gene data show CDR1 as SGDLS and CDR2 as YYNGEE. V dropped 0 bases and J dropped 4 bases, with 14 bases sitting between them. CDR3 length: 15 residues. The CDR3 DNA reads TGTGCCAGCAGCGTAGGTCCGGGGGCGCAATACGAGCAGTACTTC. This encodes CASSVGPGAQYEQYF.

The rearrangement links TRBV30 to TRBJ1-5, with 7 bases fitting TRBD1. Germline V gives CDR1 GTSNPN, CDR2 SVGIG (reference sequence). The CDR3 has 12 residues. After removal of 7 bases from V and 4 bases from J, the junction contained 4 bases not matched to a gene. The CDR3 DNA reads as TGTGCCTCCGGGACAGCAAATCAGCCCCAGCATTTT. Amino acid sequence: CASGTANQPQHF.

This clonotype was counted a single time. The chain couples TRBV29-1 to TRBJ2-1; D remains ambiguous. V lost 4 bases, J lost 4 bases, and 5 bases lay in between. The CDR3 loop spans 11 amino acids. Germline assignment: CDR1 SQVTM and CDR2 ANQGSEA. The CDR3 DNA is TGCAGCGTTGGAAGGTACAATGAGCAGTTCTTC. Protein product: CSVGRYNEQFF.

The chain recombines TRBV30 with TRBJ2-1; maybe TRBD2 (5 bases). Trimming removed 2 bases from V and 6 bases from J, with 11 bases in between. CDR1 and CDR2 (germline): GTSNPN, SVGIG (reference sequence). CDR3 length: 13 amino acids. The CDR3: CAWSILEANEQFF. The CDR3 DNA reads TGTGCCTGGAGTATACTAGAAGCCAATGAGCAGTTCTTC.

The chain couples TRBV28 to TRBJ1-3; D may be TRBD1 (5 bases). The CDR3 sequence is 17 residues long. V was trimmed by 6 bases and J by 0 bases, leaving 18 bases between them. The V gene's germline CDR1 is MDHEN and CDR2 SYDVKM. The CDR3 spells CASREKRGPSSGNTIYF. The CDR3 DNA follows: TGTGCCAGCAGAGAGAAGAGGGGACCGAGCTCTGGAAACACCATATATTTT.

V is TRBV9 and J is TRBJ2-2, with 8 nucleotides matching TRBD1. Germline V gene data show CDR1 as SGDLS and CDR2 as YYNGEE. The CDR3 is made up of 16 amino acids. V was pared by 4 bases and J by 3 bases, with 8 bases of the junction left unmatched. Here the CDR3 reads CASSPLGTGYTGELFF. The CDR3 DNA reads TGTGCCAGCAGCCCCCTGGGGACAGGTTACACCGGGGAGCTGTTTTTT. Variable domain in full (rest from reference TRBV9 and TRBJ2-2): DSGVTQTPKHLITATGQRVTLRCSPRSGDLSVYWYQQSLDQGLQFLIQYYNGEERAKGNILERFSAQQFPDLHSELNLSSLELGDSALYFCASSPLGTGYTGELFFGEGSRLTVL.

This chain joins TRBV20-1 and TRBJ1-1; D possibly corresponds to TRBD1 (6 bases). This CDR3 region has 15 residues. The germline V and J ends were trimmed by 3 bases and 1 base, with 15 bases remaining between them. The germline V gene has CDR1 DFQATT and CDR2 SNEGSKA (reference sequence). The CDR3 reads CSASAGDLRNTEAFF. Here the CDR3 DNA reads TGCAGTGCTAGTGCAGGGGACTTAAGGAACACTGAAGCTTTCTTT.

The rearrangement joins TRBV19 to TRBJ1-1; D may be TRBD1 (5 bases). The CDR3 is 14 residues long. Per germline, CDR1 LNHDA and CDR2 SQIVND (reference sequence). The V and J ends lost 7 bases and 0 bases respectively, with 12 bases between them. CDR3 loop: CASTEGTMNTEAFF. For the CDR3, the DNA is TGTGCCAGTACCGAGGGGACTATGAACACTGAAGCTTTCTTT.

The J gene is TRBJ2-5, the V gene TRBV7-9; tentative D call: TRBD1 (6 bases). Germline assignment: CDR1 SEHNR and CDR2 FQNEAQ (reference sequence). Trimming took 5 bases from V and 2 from J, leaving 15 bases between them. The CDR3 is made up of 15 amino acids. In DNA, the CDR3 is TGTGCCAGCAGCCCAAGGACAGTCTTGCAAGAGACCCAGTACTTC. Translating it yields CASSPRTVLQETQYF.

CDR3 coding DNA: TGTGCCTGGAGTGATGGGATTTCTGAAAAACTGTTTTTT. Protein: CAWSDGISEKLFF. The V and J genes are TRBV30 and TRBJ1-4; D gene ambiguous. V was trimmed by 1 base and J by 7 bases, leaving 10 bases between them. In germline, CDR1 is GTSNPN, CDR2 SVGIG (reference sequence). This CDR3 has 13 residues.

The chain carries TRBV20-1 and TRBJ1-2, with D possibly matching TRBD1 (5 bases). V lost 2 bases and J 4 bases, leaving 14 bases between the germline ends. The germline V gene has CDR1 DFQATT and CDR2 SNEGSKA (reference sequence). There are 14 residues in the CDR3. CDR3 loop: CSARSQGLGYGYTF. CDR3 DNA sequence: TGCAGTGCTAGATCCCAGGGCCTAGGCTATGGCTACACCTTC.

This clonotype was observed once. The rearrangement joins TRBV11-3 to TRBJ2-3, with D uncertain. Germline V gene sequence: CDR1 SGHNT, CDR2 YENEEA. Trimming stripped 0 bases from V and 10 bases from J, with 8 bases between. The CDR3 covers 12 residues. CDR3: CASSLDSRAQYF. Here the CDR3 DNA reads TGTGCCAGCAGCTTAGATTCACGAGCGCAGTATTTT.

V usage is TRBV3-1 and J usage is TRBJ2-7; possible D gene TRBD1, 5 bases. The CDR3 is 15 amino acids. The germline V gene encodes CDR1 LGHDT and CDR2 YNNKEL (reference sequence). V lost 0 bases, J lost 6 bases, and 15 bases lay in between. CDR3 sequence: CASSQELGQPFEQYF. DNA of the CDR3: TGTGCCAGCAGCCAAGAATTGGGGCAGCCCTTCGAGCAGTACTTC.

The V gene is TRBV9, the J gene TRBJ1-1, with a possible D match to TRBD1 (5 bases). CDR1 and CDR2 (germline): SGDLS, YYNGEE. Trimming took 4 bases from V and 5 from J, leaving 12 bases between them. This CDR3 has 13 amino acids. The CDR3 DNA follows: TGTGCCAGCAGCAACGAGGGGAGGACTGAAGCTTTCTTT. Its protein is CASSNEGRTEAFF.

The rearrangement uses TRBV20-1 and TRBJ2-2; D tentatively fits TRBD1 or TRBD2 (7 bases each). The CDR3 spans 14 residues. Germline V gene lookup returns CDR1 DFQATT and CDR2 SNEGSKA (reference sequence). V gave up 6 bases and J gave up 7 bases, with 18 bases separating them. CDR3: CSARGGPTGGELFF. CDR3 in DNA: TGCAGTGCCAGGGGGGGGCCTACGGGCGGGGAGCTGTTTTTT.

The gene calls are TRBV10-3 and TRBJ2-2, with 8 nucleotides matching TRBD1. V dropped 3 bases and J dropped 3; count of bases not matched to a gene: 0. CDR3 length: 14 residues. Germline V gene data show CDR1 as ENHRY and CDR2 as SYGVKD. The CDR3 sequence: CAISEQGDTGELFF. Here the CDR3 DNA reads TGTGCCATCAGTGAACAGGGGGACACCGGGGAGCTGTTTTTT.

This chain connects TRBV28 to TRBJ2-7; 13 nucleotides agree with TRBD2. CDR1 is MDHEN, CDR2 SYDVKM, per germline. The CDR3 is made up of 15 amino acids. V lost 5 bases, J lost 3 bases, and 4 bases stayed unmatched. DNA for the CDR3: TGTGCCAGCAGTAGACTAGCGGGGGGCAACTACGAGCAGTACTTC. Translation: CASSRLAGGNYEQYF.

The sample holds one count of this clonotype. This rearrangement joins TRBV11-2 to TRBJ1-2; D gene uncertain. The V end lost 5 bases, the J end lost 5 bases, and 24 bases lay between the germline ends. Germline CDR1 reads SGHAT; CDR2 reads FQNNGV. The CDR3 contains 17 residues. The CDR3 loop reads CASSPFPTPIPPYGYTF. The CDR3 bases are TGTGCCAGCAGCCCCTTCCCGACCCCCATCCCACCTTATGGCTACACCTTC. Using reference TRBV11-2 and TRBJ1-2 for the parts outside the CDR3, the full variable domain is EAGVAQSPRYKIIEKRQSVAFWCNPISGHATLYWYQQILGQGPKLLIQFQNNGVVDDSQLPKDRFSAERLKGVDSTLKIQPAKLEDSAVYLCASSPFPTPIPPYGYTFGSGTRLTVV.

This chain links TRBV15 with TRBJ2-5; D not certain. This CDR3 has 13 residues. V shed 0 bases and J shed 1 base, with 3 bases lying between them. The germline CDR1 and CDR2 sequences are LNHNV and YYDKDF (reference sequence). CDR3 region: CATSRDFQETQYF. As DNA, the CDR3 is TGTGCCACCAGCAGAGACTTCCAAGAGACCCAGTACTTC. The full variable domain, rest sourced from reference TRBV15 and TRBJ2-5, is DAMVIQNPRYQVTQFGKPVTLSCSQTLNHNVMYWYQQKSSQAPKLLFHYYDKDFNNEADTPDNFQSRRPNTSFCFLDIRSPGLGDTAMYLCATSRDFQETQYFGPGTRLLVL.

The V and J genes are TRBV12-5 and TRBJ2-1; 10 nucleotides agree with TRBD2. Germline-derived CDR1 and CDR2 are LGHNT and FRNRAP. V was pared by 3 bases and J by 4 bases, with 3 bases of the junction left unmatched. The CDR3 is 15 amino acids. For the CDR3, the DNA is TGTGCTAGTGGTTTCCAGCGGGGGGGATACAATGAGCAGTTCTTC. Translation: CASGFQRGGYNEQFF.

In its sample, this clonotype was seen once. The CDR3 nucleotides read TGTGCCAGCAGCTTACCGGGGATGGATGCTTTCTTT. Translated: CASSLPGMDAFF. The chain links TRBV13 to TRBJ1-1; D gene ambiguous. Trimming removed 2 bases from V and 11 bases from J, with 12 bases in between. The length of the CDR3 is 12 residues. Per germline, CDR1 PRHDT and CDR2 FYEKMQ (reference sequence).

The rearrangement links TRBV7-8 to TRBJ2-5, with TRBD1 identical over 9 bases. CDR3 length: 13 amino acids. V was clipped by 9 bases and J by 5 bases; unmatched bases: 7. Germline V gene data show CDR1 as SGHVS and CDR2 as FQNEAQ. CDR3 in amino acids: CASRDRAGETQYF. The DNA of the CDR3 is TGTGCCAGTCGGGACAGGGCCGGCGAGACCCAGTACTTC.

This clonotype is a singleton in its sample. The chain joins TRBV28 to TRBJ1-5, with 9 positions matching TRBD1. Germline loops: CDR1 MDHEN, CDR2 SYDVKM. This CDR3 spans 16 amino acids. V dropped 2 bases and J dropped 7; count of bases not matched to a gene: 9. The CDR3 nucleotides read TGTGCCAGCAGTTTAGGGACAGGGAGAGCCTTCCAGCCCCAGCATTTT. Protein: CASSLGTGRAFQPQHF.

This chain joins TRBV3-1 and TRBJ2-2, with 14 positions matching TRBD2. Trimming removed 4 bases from V and 1 base from J; junction bases left unmatched: 2. This CDR3 spans 17 amino acids. The germline V gene encodes CDR1 LGHDT and CDR2 YNNKEL (reference sequence). Written as DNA, the CDR3 is TGTGCCAGCAGCCTCGGGACTAGCGGGGGGAACACCGGGGAGCTGTTTTTT. This encodes CASSLGTSGGNTGELFF.

The V gene is TRBV7-9, the J gene TRBJ1-5; D is unresolved. The germline gives CDR1 SEHNR, CDR2 FQNEAQ (reference sequence). V dropped 1 base and J dropped 3 bases, with 7 bases sitting between them. The CDR3 is 14 residues long. CDR3 in amino acids: CASSLVGYNQPQHF. The CDR3 bases are TGTGCCAGCAGCTTAGTAGGGTACAATCAGCCCCAGCATTTT.

The V call is TRBV5-1, the J call TRBJ2-5, with 10 bases fitting TRBD1. This CDR3 is 15 amino acids long. The J segment lost 4 bases and the V segment lost 0 bases, leaving 3 bases of the junction unmatched. Germline V gives CDR1 SGHRS, CDR2 YFSETQ. The DNA of the CDR3 is TGCGCCAGCAGCTTGGGGACAGGGGGAGGAGAGACCCAGTACTTC. Its protein is CASSLGTGGGETQYF.